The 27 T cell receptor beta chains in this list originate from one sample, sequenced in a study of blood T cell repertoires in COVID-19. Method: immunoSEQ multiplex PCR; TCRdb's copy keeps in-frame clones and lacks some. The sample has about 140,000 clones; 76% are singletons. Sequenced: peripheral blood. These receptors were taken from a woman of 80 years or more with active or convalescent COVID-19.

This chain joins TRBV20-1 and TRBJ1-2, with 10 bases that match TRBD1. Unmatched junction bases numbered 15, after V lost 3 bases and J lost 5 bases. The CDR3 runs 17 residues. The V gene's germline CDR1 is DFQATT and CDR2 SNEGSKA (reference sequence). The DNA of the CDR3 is TGCAGTGCTAGTGGTCCGGGACAGGGGCAGATTAGGTATGGCTACACCTTC. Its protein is CSASGPGQGQIRYGYTF.

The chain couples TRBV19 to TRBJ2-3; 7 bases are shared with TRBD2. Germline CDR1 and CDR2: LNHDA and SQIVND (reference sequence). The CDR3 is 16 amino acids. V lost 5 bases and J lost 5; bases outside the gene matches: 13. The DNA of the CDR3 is TGTGCCAGTAGTCTAGGTTGGGGCGGGGGAGGAGATACGCAGTATTTT. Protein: CASSLGWGGGGDTQYF.

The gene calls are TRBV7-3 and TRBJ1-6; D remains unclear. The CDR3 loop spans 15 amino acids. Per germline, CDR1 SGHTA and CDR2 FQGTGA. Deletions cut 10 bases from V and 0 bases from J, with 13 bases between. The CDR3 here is CATGRRSSYNSPLHF. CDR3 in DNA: TGTGCCACCGGCCGCCGGAGCTCCTATAATTCACCCCTCCACTTT.

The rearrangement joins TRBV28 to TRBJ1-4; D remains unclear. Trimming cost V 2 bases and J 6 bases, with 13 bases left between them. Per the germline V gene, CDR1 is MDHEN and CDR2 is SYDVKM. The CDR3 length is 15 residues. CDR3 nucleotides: TGTGCCAGCAGTTTACTCCAGGAACCGCATGAAAAACTGTTTTTT. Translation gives CASSLLQEPHEKLFF.

CDR3 amino acids: CASSFGWRAFF. CDR3 DNA: TGTGCCAGCAGTTTCGGGTGGCGAGCTTTCTTT. The chain joins TRBV27 to TRBJ1-1; no firm D call. This CDR3 contains 11 residues. Germline V lookup: CDR1 MNHEY, CDR2 SMNVEV (reference sequence). V was pared by 3 bases and J by 10 bases, with 9 bases between.

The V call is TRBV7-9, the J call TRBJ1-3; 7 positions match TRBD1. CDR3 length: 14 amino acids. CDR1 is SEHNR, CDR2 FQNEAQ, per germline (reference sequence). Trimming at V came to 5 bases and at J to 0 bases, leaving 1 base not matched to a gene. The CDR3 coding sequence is TGTGCCAGCAGCCGGGACAGCTCTGGAAACACCATATATTTT. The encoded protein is CASSRDSSGNTIYF.

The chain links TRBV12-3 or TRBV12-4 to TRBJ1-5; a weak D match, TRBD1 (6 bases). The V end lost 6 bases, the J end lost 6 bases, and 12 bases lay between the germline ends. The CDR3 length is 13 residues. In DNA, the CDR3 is TGTGCCAGCAGCAAAACAGGGACTCAGCCCCAGCATTTT. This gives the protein CASSKTGTQPQHF.

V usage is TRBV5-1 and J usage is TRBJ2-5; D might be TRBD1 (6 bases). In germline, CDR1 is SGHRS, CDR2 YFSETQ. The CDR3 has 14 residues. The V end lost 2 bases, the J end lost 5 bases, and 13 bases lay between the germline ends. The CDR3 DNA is TGCGCCAGCAGCTTCCAGGGGTTGTTGGAGACCCAGTACTTC. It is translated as CASSFQGLLETQYF.

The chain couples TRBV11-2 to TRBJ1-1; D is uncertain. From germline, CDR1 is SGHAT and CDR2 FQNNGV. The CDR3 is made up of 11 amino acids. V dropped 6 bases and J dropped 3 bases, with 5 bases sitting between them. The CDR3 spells CASRLYTEAFF. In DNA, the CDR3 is TGTGCCAGCAGACTTTACACTGAAGCTTTCTTT.

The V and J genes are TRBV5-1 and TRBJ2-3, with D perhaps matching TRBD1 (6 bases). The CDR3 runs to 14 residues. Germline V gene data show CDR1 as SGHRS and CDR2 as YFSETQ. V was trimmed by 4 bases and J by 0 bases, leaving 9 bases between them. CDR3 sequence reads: CASSPGHSTDTQYF. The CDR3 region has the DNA TGCGCCAGCAGCCCGGGACATAGCACAGATACGCAGTATTTT.

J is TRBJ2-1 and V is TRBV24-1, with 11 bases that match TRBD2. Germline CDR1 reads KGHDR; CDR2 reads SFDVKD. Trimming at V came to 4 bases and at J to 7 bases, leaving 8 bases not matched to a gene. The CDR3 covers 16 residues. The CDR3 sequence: CATSDQTSGILNEQFF. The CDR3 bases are TGTGCCACCAGTGACCAGACTAGCGGGATCTTAAATGAGCAGTTCTTC.

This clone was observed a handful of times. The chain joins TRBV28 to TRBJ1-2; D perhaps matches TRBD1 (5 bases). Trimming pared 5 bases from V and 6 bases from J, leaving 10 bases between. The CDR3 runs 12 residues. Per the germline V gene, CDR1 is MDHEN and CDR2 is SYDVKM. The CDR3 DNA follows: TGTGCCAGCAGTGCCCAGGGAAATGGCTACACCTTC. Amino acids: CASSAQGNGYTF.

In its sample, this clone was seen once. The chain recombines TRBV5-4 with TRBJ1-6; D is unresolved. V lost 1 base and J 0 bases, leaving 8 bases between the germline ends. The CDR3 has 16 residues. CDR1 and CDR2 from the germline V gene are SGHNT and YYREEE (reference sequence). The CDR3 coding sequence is TGTGCCAGCAGCTTGTATATGAGCTCCTATAATTCACCCCTCCACTTT. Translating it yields CASSLYMSSYNSPLHF.

The CDR3 here is CASSLDLPSGEQYF. CDR3 nucleotides: TGTGCCAGCAGCTTAGACCTTCCTTCAGGCGAGCAGTACTTC. The V gene is TRBV7-9, the J gene TRBJ2-7; D is unresolved. V lost 1 base to trimming and J lost 6 bases, with 13 bases between them. The CDR3 is 14 amino acids. Looked up from germline, CDR1 is SEHNR and CDR2 is FQNEAQ (reference sequence).

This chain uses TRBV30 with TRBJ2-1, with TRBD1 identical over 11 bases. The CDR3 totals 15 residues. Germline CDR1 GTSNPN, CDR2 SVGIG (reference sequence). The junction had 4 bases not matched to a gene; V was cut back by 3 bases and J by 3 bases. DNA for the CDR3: TGTGCCTGGAGGGGACAGGGGGTTCGCTACAATGAGCAGTTCTTC. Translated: CAWRGQGVRYNEQFF.

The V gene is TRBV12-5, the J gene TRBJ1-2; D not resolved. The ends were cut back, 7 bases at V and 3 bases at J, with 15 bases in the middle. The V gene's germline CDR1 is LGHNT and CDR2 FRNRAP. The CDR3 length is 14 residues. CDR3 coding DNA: TGTGCTAGTGCCCTTTACGGTCTGGACTATGGCTACACCTTC. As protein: CASALYGLDYGYTF. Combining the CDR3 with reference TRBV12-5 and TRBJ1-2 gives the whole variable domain DARVTQTPRHKVTEMGQEVTMRCQPILGHNTVFWYRQTMMQGLELLAYFRNRAPLDDSGMPKDRFSAEMPDATLATLKIQPSEPRDSAVYFCASALYGLDYGYTFGSGTRLTVV.

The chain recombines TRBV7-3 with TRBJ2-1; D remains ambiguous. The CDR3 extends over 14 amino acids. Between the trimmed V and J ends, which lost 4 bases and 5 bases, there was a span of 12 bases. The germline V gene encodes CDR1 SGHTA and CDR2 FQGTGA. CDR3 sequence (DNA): TGTGCCAGCAGCTCCCCCAGTGGAGACAATGAGCAGTTCTTC. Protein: CASSSPSGDNEQFF.

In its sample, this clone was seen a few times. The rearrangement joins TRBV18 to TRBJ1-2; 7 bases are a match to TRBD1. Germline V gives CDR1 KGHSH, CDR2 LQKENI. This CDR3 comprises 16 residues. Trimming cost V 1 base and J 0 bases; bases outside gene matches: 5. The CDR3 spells CASSPRPGQPNYGYTF. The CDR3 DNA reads TGTGCCAGCTCACCACGCCCGGGACAGCCTAACTATGGCTACACCTTC.

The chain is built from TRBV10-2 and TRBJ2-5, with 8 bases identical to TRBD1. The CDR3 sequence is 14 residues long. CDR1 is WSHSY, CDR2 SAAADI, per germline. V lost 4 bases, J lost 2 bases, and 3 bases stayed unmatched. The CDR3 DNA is TGCGCCAGCAGTGTCAGGGGGCGGCAAGAGACCCAGTACTTC. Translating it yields CASSVRGRQETQYF.

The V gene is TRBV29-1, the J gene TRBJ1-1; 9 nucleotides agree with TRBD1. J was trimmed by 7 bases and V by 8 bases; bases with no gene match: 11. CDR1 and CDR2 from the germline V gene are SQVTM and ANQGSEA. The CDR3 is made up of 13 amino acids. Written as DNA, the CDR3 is TGCAGCAAGAGGGACAGGGAGGGGAGTGAAGCTTTCTTT. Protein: CSKRDREGSEAFF.

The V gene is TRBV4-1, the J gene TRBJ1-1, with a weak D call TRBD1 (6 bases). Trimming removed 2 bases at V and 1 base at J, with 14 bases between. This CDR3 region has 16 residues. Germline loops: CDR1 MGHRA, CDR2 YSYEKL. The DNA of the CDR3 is TGCGCCAGCAGCCAATCTCAGCGGACAGAGAACACTGAAGCTTTCTTT. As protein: CASSQSQRTENTEAFF.

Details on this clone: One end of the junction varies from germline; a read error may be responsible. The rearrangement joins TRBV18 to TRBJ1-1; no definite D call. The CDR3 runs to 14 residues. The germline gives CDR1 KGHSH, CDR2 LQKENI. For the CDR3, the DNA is TGTGCCAGCTCACCACCCTCCCAGAACACTAAAGCTTTCTTT. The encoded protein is CASSPPSQNTKAFF.

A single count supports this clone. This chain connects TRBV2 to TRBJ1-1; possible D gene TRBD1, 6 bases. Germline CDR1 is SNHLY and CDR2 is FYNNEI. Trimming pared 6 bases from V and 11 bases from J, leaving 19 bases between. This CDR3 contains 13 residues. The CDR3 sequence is CASRADSQGMAFF. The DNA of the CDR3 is TGTGCCAGCAGAGCGGACAGTCAAGGGATGGCTTTCTTT.

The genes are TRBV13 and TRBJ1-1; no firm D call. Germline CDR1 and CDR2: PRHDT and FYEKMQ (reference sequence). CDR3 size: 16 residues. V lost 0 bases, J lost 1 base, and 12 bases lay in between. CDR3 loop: CASSLGERQANTEAFF. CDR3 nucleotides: TGTGCCAGCAGCTTAGGAGAAAGGCAGGCGAACACTGAAGCTTTCTTT.

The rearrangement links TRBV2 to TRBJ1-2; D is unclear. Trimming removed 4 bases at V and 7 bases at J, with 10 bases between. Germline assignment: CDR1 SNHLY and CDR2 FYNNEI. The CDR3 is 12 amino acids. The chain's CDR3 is CASSGGVRGYTF. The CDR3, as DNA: TGTGCCAGCAGTGGCGGGGTACGTGGCTACACCTTC.

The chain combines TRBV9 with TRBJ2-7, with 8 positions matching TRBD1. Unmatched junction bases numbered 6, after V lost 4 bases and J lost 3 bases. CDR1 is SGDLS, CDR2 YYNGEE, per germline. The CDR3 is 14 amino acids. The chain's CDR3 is CASSPPDRVYEQYF. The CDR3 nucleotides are TGTGCCAGCAGCCCCCCGGACAGGGTCTACGAGCAGTACTTC.

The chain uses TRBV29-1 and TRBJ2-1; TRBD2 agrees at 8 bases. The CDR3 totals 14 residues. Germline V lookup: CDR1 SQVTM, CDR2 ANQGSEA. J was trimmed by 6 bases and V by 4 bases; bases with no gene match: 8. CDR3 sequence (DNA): TGCAGCGTTGCGGGACTAGTGTTCTCCAATGAGCAGTTCTTC. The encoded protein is CSVAGLVFSNEQFF.